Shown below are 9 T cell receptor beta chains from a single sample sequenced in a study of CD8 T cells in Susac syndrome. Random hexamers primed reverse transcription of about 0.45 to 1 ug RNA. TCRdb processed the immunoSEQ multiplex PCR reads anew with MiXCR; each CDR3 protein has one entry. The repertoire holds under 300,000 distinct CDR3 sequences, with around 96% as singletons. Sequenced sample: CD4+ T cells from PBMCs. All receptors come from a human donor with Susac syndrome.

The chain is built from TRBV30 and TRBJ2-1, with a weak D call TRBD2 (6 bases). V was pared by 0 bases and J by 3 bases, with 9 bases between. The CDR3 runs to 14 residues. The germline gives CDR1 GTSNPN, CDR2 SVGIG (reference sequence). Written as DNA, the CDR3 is TGTGCCTGGAGTGTACTAGCCAGCTACAATGAGCAGTTCTTC. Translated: CAWSVLASYNEQFF.

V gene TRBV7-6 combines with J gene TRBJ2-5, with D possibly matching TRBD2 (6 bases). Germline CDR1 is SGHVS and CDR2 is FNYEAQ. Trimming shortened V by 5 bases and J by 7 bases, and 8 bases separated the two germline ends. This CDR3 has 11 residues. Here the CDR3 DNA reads TGTGCCAGCAGCCGGAGGGGGACCCAGTACTTC. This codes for CASSRRGTQYF.

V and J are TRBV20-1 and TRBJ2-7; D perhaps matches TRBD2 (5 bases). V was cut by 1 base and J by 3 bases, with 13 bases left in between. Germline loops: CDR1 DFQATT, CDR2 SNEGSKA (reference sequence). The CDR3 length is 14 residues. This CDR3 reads CSARVTTRVYEQYF. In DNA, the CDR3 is TGCAGTGCTAGAGTGACTACCAGAGTCTACGAGCAGTACTTC.

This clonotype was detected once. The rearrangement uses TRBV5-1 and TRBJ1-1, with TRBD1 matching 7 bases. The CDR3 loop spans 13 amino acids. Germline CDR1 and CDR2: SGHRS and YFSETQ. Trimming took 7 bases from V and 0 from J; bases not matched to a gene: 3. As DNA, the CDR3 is TGCGCCAGCTGTACAGGGGTGAACACTGAAGCTTTCTTT. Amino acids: CASCTGVNTEAFF.

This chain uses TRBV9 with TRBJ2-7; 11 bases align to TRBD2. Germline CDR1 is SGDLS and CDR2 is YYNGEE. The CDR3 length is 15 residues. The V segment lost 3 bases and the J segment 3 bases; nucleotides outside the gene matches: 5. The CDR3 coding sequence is TGTGCCAGCAGCGCAGTAGCGGGAGGGGGCTACGAGCAGTACTTC. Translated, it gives CASSAVAGGGYEQYF. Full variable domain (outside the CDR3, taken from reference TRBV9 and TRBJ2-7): DSGVTQTPKHLITATGQRVTLRCSPRSGDLSVYWYQQSLDQGLQFLIQYYNGEERAKGNILERFSAQQFPDLHSELNLSSLELGDSALYFCASSAVAGGGYEQYFGPGTRLTVT.

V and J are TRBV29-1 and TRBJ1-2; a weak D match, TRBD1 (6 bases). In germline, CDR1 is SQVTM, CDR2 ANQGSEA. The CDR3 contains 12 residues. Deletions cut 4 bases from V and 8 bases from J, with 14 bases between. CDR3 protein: CSVGSGADGYTF. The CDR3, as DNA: TGCAGCGTTGGGTCGGGGGCAGACGGCTACACCTTC.

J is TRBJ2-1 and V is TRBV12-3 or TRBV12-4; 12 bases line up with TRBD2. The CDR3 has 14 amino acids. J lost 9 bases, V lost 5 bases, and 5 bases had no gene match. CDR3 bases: TGTGCCAGCAGTCCGACTAGCGGGAGCGCTGAGCAGTTCTTC. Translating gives CASSPTSGSAEQFF.

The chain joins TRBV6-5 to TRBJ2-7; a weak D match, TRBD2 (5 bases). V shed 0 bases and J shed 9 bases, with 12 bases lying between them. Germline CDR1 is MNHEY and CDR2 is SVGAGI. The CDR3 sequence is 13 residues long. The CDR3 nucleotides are TGTGCCAGCAGTTACTCCCTAGGGAGTGTGCAGTACTTC. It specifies CASSYSLGSVQYF.

CDR3: CAWNPDVTKGAFF. As DNA, the CDR3 is TGTGCCTGGAATCCGGACGTTACGAAGGGGGCTTTCTTT. The chain links TRBV30 to TRBJ1-1, with a weak D call TRBD1 (5 bases). Between the trimmed V and J ends, which lost 4 bases and 11 bases, there was a span of 20 bases. This CDR3 is 13 amino acids long. CDR1 and CDR2 from the germline V gene are GTSNPN and SVGIG (reference sequence).